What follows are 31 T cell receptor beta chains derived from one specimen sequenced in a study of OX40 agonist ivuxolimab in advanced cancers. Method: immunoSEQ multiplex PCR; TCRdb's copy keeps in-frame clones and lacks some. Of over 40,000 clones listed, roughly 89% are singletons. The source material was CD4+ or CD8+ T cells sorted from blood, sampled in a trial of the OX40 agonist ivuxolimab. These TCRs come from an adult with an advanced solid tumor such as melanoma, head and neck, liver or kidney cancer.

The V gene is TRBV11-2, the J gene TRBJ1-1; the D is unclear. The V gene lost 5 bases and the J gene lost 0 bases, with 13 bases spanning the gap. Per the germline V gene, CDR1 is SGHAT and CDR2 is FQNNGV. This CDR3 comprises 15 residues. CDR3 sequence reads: CASSPDPGMNTEAFF. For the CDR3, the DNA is TGTGCCAGCAGCCCAGACCCGGGGATGAACACTGAAGCTTTCTTT.

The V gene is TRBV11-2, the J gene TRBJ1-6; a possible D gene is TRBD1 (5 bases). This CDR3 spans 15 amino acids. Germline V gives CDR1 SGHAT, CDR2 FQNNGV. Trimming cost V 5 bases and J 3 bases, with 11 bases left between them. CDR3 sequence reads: CASSQAGLYNSPLHF. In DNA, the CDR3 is TGTGCCAGCAGCCAGGCGGGGCTCTATAATTCACCCCTCCACTTT.

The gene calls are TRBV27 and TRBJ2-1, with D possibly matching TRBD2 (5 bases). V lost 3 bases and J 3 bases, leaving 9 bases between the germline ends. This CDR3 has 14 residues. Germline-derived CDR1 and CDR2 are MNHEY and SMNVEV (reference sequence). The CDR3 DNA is TGTGCCAGCAGTTTTTACCGGGACTACAATGAGCAGTTCTTC. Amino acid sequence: CASSFYRDYNEQFF.

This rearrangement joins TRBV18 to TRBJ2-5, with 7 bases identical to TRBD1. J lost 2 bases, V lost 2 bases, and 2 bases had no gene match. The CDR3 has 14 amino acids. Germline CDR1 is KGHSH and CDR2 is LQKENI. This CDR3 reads CASSPGTVQETQYF. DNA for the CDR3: TGTGCCAGCTCACCAGGGACAGTTCAAGAGACCCAGTACTTC.

The CDR3 spells CASIGAGVYNEQFF. For the CDR3, the DNA is TGTGCCAGCATTGGAGCGGGAGTCTACAATGAGCAGTTCTTC. The J gene is TRBJ2-1, the V gene TRBV5-5; TRBD2 agrees at 8 bases. This CDR3 spans 14 amino acids. Germline V lookup: CDR1 SGHKS, CDR2 YYEKEE (reference sequence). Trimming took 6 bases from V and 3 from J; bases not matched to a gene: 5.

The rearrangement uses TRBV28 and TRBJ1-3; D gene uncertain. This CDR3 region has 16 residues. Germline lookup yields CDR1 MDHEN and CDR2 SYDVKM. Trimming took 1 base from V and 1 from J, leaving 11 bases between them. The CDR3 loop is CASSLLGRRSGNTIYF. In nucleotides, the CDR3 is TGTGCCAGCAGTTTATTAGGGCGCCGGTCTGGAAACACCATATATTTT.

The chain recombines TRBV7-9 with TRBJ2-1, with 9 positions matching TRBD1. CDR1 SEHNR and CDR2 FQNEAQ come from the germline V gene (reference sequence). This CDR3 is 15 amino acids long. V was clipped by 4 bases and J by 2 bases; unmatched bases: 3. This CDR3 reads CASSSRQGAYNEQFF. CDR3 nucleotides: TGTGCCAGCAGCTCCCGACAGGGGGCCTACAATGAGCAGTTCTTC.

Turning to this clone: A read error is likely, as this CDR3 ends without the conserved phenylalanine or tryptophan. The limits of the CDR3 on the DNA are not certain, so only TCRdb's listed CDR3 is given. The CDR3 region is CASSSRTGMVPLL. The V call is TRBV19, the J call TRBJ1-1; TRBD1, the table's D call, lacks a check against the DNA. The CDR3 adds up to 13 amino acids, both ends counted. CDR1 is LNHDA and CDR2 is SQIVND in the germline V gene (reference sequence).

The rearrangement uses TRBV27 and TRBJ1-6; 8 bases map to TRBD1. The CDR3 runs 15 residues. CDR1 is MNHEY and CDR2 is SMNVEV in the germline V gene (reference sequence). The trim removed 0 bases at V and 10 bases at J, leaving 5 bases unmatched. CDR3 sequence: CASSLSRTGKSPLHF. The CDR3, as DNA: TGTGCCAGCAGTTTATCCCGGACAGGGAAATCACCCCTCCACTTT.

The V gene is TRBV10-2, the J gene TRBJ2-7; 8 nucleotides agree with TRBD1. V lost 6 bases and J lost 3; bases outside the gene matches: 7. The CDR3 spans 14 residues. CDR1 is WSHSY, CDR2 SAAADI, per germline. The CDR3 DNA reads TGCGCCAGCAGATCCGGGACAGGTAACTACGAGCAGTACTTC. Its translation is CASRSGTGNYEQYF.

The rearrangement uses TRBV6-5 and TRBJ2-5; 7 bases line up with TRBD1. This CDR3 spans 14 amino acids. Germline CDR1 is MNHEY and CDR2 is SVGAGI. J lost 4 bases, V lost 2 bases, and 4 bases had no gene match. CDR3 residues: CASSYGTVGETQYF. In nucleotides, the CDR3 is TGTGCCAGCAGTTACGGGACAGTGGGAGAGACCCAGTACTTC.

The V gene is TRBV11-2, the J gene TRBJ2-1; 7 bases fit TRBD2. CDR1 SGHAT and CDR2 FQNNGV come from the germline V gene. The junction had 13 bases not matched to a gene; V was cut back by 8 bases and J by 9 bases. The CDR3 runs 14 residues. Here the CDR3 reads CASRGRGGAIEQFF. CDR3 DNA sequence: TGTGCCAGCCGGGGGAGGGGAGGTGCGATTGAGCAGTTCTTC. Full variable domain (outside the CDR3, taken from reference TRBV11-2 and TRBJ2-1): EAGVAQSPRYKIIEKRQSVAFWCNPISGHATLYWYQQILGQGPKLLIQFQNNGVVDDSQLPKDRFSAERLKGVDSTLKIQPAKLEDSAVYLCASRGRGGAIEQFFGPGTRLTVL.

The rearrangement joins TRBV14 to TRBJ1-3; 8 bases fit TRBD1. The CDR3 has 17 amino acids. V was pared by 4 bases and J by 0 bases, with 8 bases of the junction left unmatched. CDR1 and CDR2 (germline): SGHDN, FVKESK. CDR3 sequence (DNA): TGTGCCAGCAGCCGAACGACAGGGGAGGACTCTGGAAACACCATATATTTT. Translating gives CASSRTTGEDSGNTIYF.

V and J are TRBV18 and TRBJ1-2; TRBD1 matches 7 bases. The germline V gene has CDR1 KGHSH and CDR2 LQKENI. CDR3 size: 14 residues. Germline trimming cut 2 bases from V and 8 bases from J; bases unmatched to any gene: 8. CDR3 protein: CASSPSRQGGGYTF. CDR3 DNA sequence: TGTGCCAGCTCACCATCCCGACAGGGTGGGGGCTACACCTTC.

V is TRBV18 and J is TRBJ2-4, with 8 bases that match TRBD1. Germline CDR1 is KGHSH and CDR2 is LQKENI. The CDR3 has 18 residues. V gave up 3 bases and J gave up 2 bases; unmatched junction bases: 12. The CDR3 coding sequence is TGTGCCAGCTCACCTCCCTCGCCAGGACAGGGACCCAAAAACATTCAGTACTTC. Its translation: CASSPPSPGQGPKNIQYF.

CDR3 in DNA: TGCGCCAGCAGCGGAGGCGGGGGCCCTGGGGCCAACGTCCTGACTTTC. Translated, it gives CASSGGGGPGANVLTF. The V and J genes are TRBV5-1 and TRBJ2-6, with D possibly matching TRBD2 (7 bases). The germline gives CDR1 SGHRS, CDR2 YFSETQ. The V gene lost 4 bases and the J gene lost 2 bases, with 13 bases spanning the gap. The CDR3 sequence is 16 residues long.

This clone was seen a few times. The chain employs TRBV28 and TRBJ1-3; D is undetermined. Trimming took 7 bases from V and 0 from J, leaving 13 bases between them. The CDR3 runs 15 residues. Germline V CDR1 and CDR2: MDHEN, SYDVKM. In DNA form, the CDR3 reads TGTGCCAGCAACTCAGGCGCCGGCTCTGGAAACACCATATATTTT. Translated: CASNSGAGSGNTIYF.

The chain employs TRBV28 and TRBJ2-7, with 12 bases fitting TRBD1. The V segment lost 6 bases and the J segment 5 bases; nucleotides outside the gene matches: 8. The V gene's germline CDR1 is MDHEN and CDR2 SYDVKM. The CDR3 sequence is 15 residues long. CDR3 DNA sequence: TGTGCCAGCAGAGCACCGGGACAGGGGGCGAACGAGCAGTACTTC. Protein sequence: CASRAPGQGANEQYF.

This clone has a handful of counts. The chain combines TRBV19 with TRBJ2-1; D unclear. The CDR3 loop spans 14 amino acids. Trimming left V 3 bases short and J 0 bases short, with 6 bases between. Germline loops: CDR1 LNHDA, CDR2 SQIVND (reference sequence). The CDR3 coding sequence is TGTGCCAGTAGTATGGGGTCCTCCTACAATGAGCAGTTCTTC. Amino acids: CASSMGSSYNEQFF.

The CDR3 DNA follows: TGTGCCAGCAGTGGACTTACTAGCGGCAACTACAATGAGCAGTTCTTC. Protein sequence: CASSGLTSGNYNEQFF. V usage is TRBV6-1 and J usage is TRBJ2-1; 8 bases agree with TRBD2. CDR1 is MNHNS, CDR2 SASEGT, per germline. Trimming at V came to 4 bases and at J to 3 bases, leaving 8 bases not matched to a gene. The CDR3 runs 16 residues.

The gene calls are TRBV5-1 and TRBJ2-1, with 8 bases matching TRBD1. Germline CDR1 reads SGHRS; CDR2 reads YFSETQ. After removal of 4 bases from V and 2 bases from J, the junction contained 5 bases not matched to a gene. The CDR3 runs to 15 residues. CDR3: CASSRQGTTYNEQFF. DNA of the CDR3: TGCGCCAGCAGCCGACAGGGGACGACCTACAATGAGCAGTTCTTC.

For the CDR3, the DNA is TGTGCCAGCGGGACCGGGGTAGGTGGAAACACCATATATTTT. Translating it yields CASGTGVGGNTIYF. The gene calls are TRBV28 and TRBJ1-3; TRBD1 might be the D (5 bases). V dropped 8 bases and J dropped 3 bases, with 14 bases sitting between them. Germline lookup yields CDR1 MDHEN and CDR2 SYDVKM. The CDR3 covers 14 residues.

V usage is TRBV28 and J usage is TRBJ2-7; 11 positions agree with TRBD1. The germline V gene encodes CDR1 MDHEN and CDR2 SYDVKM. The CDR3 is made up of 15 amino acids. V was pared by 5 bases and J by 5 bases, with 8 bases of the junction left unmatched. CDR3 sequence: CASSRPGQGVDEQYF. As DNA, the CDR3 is TGTGCCAGCAGTCGCCCGGGACAGGGGGTAGACGAGCAGTACTTC.

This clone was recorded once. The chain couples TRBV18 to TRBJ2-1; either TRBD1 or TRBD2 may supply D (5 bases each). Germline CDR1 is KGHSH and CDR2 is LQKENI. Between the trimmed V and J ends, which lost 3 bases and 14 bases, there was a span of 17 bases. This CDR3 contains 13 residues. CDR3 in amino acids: CASSPDSLAGKFF. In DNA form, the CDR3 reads TGTGCCAGCTCACCTGACAGTCTAGCCGGGAAGTTCTTC. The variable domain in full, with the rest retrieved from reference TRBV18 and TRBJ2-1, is NAGVMQNPRHLVRRRGQEARLRCSPMKGHSHVYWYRQLPEEGLKFMVYLQKENIIDESGMPKERFSAEFPKEGPSILRIQQVVRGDSAAYFCASSPDSLAGKFFGPGTRLTVL.

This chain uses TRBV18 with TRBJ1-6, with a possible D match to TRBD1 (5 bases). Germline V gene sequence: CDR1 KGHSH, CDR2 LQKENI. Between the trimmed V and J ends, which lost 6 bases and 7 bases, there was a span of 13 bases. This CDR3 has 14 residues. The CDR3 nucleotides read TGTGCCAGCTCCCCGGACAAGGGGAATTCACCCCTCCACTTT. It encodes CASSPDKGNSPLHF.

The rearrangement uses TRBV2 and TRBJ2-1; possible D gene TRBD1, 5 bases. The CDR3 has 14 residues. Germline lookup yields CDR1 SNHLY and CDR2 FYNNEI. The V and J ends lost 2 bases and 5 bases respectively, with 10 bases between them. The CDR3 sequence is CASSEWRQNNEQFF. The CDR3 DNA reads TGTGCCAGCAGTGAATGGAGACAGAACAATGAGCAGTTCTTC.

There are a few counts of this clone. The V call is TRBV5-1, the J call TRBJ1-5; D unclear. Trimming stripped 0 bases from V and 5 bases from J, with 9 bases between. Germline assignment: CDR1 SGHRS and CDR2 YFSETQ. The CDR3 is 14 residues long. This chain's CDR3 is CASSLGQVDQPQHF. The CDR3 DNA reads TGCGCCAGCAGCTTGGGCCAGGTAGATCAGCCCCAGCATTTT.

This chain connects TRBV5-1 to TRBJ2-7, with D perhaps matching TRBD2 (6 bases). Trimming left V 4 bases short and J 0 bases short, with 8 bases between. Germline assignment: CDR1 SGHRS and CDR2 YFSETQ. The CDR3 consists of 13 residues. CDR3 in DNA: TGCGCCAGCAGCGGGGGGTACTCCTACGAGCAGTACTTC. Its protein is CASSGGYSYEQYF. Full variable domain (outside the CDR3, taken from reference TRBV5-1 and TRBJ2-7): KAGVTQTPRYLIKTRGQQVTLSCSPISGHRSVSWYQQTPGQGLQFLFEYFSETQRNKGNFPGRFSGRQFSNSRSEMNVSTLELGDSALYLCASSGGYSYEQYFGPGTRLTVT.

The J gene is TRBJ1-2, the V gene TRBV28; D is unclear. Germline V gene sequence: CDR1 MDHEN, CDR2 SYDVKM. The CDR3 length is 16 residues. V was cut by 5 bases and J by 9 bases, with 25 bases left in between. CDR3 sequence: CASSATPAGTDSSYTF. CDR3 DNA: TGTGCCAGCAGTGCCACCCCCGCGGGTACGGATAGTAGCTACACCTTC.

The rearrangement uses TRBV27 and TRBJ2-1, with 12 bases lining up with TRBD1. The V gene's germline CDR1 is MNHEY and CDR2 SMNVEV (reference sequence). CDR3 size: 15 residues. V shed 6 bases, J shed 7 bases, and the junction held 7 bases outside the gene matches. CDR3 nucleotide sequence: TGTGCCAGCAGGCCGGGACAGGGGGCTTGGAATGAGCAGTTCTTC. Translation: CASRPGQGAWNEQFF.

CDR3 sequence (DNA): TGTGCCAGCAGAACAGGGTATCGGGAGGAGACCCAGTACTTC. This codes for CASRTGYREETQYF. The rearrangement links TRBV6-1 to TRBJ2-5, with D perhaps TRBD1 or TRBD2 (6 bases each). The CDR3 has 14 amino acids. CDR1 is MNHNS and CDR2 is SASEGT in the germline V gene. The V end was cut by 6 bases, the J end by 5 bases, with 16 bases between.